This TCR beta chain originates from a study of blood T cell repertoires in COVID-19. Study details: Collection of acute and convalescent COVID-19 samples took place in the United States, Italy and Spain. T cells, B-cell-depleted T cells, or PBMCs supplied cDNA or gDNA.

As handled by the study authors: Estimation of nucleated cell counts relied on the amplification of reference gene primers. Sequencing was performed with immunoSEQ multiplex PCR; in TCRdb, only in-frame clones are kept and a portion is missing. The V and J calls and clone size come from that table; D and trimming were worked out from the DNA. This table has 65,000 to 90,000 clones, roughly 87% appearing once. This CDR3 comprises 13 residues. Germline CDR1 reads SGHRS; CDR2 reads YFSETQ. V lost 2 bases and J lost 3, with 8 bases in between. Input material: peripheral blood. The V and J genes are TRBV5-1 and TRBJ1-1, with a possible D match to TRBD1 (5 bases). The sequence was obtained from a man under 40 with acute or convalescent COVID-19. CDR3 sequence: CASSFGGDTEAFF. CDR3 nucleotides: TGCGCCAGCAGCTTCGGGGGAGACACTGAAGCTTTCTTT. Filled out from reference TRBV5-1 and TRBJ1-1, the complete variable domain reads KAGVTQTPRYLIKTRGQQVTLSCSPISGHRSVSWYQQTPGQGLQFLFEYFSETQRNKGNFPGRFSGRQFSNSRSEMNVSTLELGDSALYLCASSFGGDTEAFFGQGTRLTVV.